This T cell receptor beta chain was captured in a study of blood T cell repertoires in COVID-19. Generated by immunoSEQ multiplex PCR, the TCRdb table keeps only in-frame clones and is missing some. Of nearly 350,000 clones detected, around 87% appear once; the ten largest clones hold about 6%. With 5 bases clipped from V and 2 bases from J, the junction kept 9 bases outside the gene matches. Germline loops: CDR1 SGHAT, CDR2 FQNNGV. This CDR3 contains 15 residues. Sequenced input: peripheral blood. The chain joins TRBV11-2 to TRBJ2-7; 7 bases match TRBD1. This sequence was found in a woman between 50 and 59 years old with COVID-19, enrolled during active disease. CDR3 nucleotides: TGTGCCAGCAGCGTACCGGGACAGATCCCCTACGAGCAGTACTTC. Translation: CASSVPGQIPYEQYF.